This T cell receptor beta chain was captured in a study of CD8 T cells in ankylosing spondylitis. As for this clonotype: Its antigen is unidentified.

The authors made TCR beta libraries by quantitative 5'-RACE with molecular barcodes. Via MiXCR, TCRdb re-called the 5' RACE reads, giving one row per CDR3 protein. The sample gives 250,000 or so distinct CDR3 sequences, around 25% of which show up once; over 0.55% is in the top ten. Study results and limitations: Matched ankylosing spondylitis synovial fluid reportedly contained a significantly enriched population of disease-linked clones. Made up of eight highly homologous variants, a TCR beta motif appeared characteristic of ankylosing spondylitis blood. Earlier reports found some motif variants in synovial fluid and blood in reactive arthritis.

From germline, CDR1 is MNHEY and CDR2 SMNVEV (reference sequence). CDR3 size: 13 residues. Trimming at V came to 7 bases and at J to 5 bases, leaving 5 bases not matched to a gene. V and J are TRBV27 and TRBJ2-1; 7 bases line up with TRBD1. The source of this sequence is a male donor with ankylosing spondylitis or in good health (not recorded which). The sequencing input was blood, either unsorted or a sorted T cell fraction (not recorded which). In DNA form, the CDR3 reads TGTGCCAGCACGAGACAGGGCGACAATGAGCAGTTCTTC. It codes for CASTRQGDNEQFF.